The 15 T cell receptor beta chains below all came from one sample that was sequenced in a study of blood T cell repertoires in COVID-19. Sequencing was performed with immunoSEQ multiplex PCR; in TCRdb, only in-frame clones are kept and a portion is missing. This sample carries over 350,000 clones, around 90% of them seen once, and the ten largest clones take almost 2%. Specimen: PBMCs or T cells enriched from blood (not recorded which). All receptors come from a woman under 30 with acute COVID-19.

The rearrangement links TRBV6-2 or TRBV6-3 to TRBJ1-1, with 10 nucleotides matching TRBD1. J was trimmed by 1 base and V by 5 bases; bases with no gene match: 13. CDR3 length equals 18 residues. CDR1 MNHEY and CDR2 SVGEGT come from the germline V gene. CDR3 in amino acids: CASSKVDRGNVRNTEAFF. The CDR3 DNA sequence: TGTGCCAGCAGTAAGGTGGACAGGGGGAACGTAAGGAACACTGAAGCTTTCTTT.

The CDR3 sequence is CASSLAGRGVTEAFF. CDR3 in DNA: TGTGCCAGCAGCTTAGCGGGCAGGGGCGTCACTGAAGCTTTCTTT. This chain uses TRBV7-9 with TRBJ1-1, with D maybe TRBD1 (6 bases). The germline CDR1 and CDR2 sequences are SEHNR and FQNEAQ (reference sequence). Trimming took off 0 bases at V and 4 bases at J, with 12 bases between the two ends. The CDR3 runs to 15 residues. The complete variable domain, with remaining parts taken from reference TRBV7-9 and TRBJ1-1, reads DTGVSQNPRHKITKRGQNVTFRCDPISEHNRLYWYRQTLGQGPEFLTYFQNEAQLEKSRLLSDRFSAERPKGSFSTLEIQRTEQGDSAMYLCASSLAGRGVTEAFFGQGTRLTVV.

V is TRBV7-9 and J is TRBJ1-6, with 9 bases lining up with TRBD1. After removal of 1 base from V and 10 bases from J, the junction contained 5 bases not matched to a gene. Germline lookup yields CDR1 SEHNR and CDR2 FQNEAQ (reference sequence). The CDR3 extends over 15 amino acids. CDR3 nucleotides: TGTGCCAGCAGCTTAGGGGACAGGGACAAATCACCCCTCCACTTT. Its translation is CASSLGDRDKSPLHF.

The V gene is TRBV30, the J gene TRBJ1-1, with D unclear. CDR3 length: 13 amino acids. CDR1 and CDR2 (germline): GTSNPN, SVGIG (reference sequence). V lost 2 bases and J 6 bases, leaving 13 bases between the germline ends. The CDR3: CAWSLGLLSEAFF. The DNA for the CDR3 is TGTGCCTGGAGTCTTGGACTTCTTTCTGAAGCTTTCTTT. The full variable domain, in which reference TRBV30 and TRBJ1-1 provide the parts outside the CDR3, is SQTIHQWPATLVQPVGSPLSLECTVEGTSNPNLYWYRQAAGRGLQLLFYSVGIGQISSEVPQNLSASRPQDRQFILSSKKLLLSDSGFYLCAWSLGLLSEAFFGQGTRLTVV.

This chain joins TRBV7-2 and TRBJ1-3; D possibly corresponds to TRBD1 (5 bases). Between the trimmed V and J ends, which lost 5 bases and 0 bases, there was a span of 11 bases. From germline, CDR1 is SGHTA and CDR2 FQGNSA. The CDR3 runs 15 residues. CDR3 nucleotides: TGTGCCAGCAGCCTCTGGACACTCTCTGGAAACACCATATATTTT. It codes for CASSLWTLSGNTIYF.

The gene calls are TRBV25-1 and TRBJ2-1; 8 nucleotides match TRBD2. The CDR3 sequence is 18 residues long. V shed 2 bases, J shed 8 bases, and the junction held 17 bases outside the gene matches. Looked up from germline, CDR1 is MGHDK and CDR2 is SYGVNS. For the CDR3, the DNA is TGTGCCAGCAGTGAAAGTGGCCGGGGGGGCCTAGGTCACCATGAGCAGTTCTTC. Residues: CASSESGRGGLGHHEQFF.

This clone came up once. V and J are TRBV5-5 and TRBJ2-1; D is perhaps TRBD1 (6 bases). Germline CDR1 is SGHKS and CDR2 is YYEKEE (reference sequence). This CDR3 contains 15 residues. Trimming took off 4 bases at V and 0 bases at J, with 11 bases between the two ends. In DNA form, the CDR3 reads TGTGCCAGCAGCGACGGGACAAGCTCCTACAATGAGCAGTTCTTC. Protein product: CASSDGTSSYNEQFF.

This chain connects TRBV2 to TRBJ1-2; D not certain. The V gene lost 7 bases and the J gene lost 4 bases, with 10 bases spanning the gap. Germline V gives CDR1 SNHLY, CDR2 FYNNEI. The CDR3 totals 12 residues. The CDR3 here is CASTAGPYGYTF. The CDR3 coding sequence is TGTGCCAGCACAGCGGGCCCCTATGGCTACACCTTC.

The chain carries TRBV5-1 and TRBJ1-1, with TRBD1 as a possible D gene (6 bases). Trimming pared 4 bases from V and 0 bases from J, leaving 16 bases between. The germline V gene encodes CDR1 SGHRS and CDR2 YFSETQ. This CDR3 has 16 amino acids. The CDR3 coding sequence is TGCGCCAGCAGCAACGGGGAGGGGGGACTGAACACTGAAGCTTTCTTT. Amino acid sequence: CASSNGEGGLNTEAFF. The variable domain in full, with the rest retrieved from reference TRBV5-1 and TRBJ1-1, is KAGVTQTPRYLIKTRGQQVTLSCSPISGHRSVSWYQQTPGQGLQFLFEYFSETQRNKGNFPGRFSGRQFSNSRSEMNVSTLELGDSALYLCASSNGEGGLNTEAFFGQGTRLTVV.

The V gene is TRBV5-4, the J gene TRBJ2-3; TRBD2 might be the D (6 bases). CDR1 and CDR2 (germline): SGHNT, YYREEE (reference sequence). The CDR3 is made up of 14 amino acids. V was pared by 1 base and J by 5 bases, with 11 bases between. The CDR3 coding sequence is TGTGCCAGCAGCTTGATAACAGCGGGAGATACGCAGTATTTT. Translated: CASSLITAGDTQYF.

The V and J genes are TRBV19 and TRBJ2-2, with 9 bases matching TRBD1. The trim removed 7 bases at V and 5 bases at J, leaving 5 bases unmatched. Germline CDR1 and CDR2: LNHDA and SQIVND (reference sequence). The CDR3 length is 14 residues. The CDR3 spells CASTPGTGTGELFF. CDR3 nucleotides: TGTGCCAGTACCCCCGGGACAGGGACCGGGGAGCTGTTTTTT.

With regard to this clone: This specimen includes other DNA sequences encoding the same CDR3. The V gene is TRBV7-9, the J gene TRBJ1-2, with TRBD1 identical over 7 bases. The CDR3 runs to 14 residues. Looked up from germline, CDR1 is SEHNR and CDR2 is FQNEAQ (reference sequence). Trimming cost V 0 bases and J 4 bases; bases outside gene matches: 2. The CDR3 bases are TGTGCCAGCAGCTTAGCGGCAGGGGGCTATGGCTACACCTTC. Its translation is CASSLAAGGYGYTF.

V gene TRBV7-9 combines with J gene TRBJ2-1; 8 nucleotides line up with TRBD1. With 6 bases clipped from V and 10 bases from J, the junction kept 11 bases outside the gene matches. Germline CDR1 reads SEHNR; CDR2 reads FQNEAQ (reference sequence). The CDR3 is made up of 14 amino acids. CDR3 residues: CASSRRTGGQEQFF. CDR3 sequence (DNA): TGTGCCAGCAGTCGTCGTACAGGGGGACAAGAGCAGTTCTTC.

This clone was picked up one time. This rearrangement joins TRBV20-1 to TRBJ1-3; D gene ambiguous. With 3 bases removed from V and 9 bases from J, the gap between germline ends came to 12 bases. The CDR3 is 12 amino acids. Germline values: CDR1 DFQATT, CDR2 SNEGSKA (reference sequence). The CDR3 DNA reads TGCAGTGCTAGTTTTGGCACCAGCACCATATATTTT. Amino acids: CSASFGTSTIYF.

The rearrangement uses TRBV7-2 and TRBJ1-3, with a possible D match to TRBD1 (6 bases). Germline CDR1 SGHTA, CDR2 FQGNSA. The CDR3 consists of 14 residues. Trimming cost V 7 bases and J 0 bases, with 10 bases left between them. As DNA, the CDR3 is TGTGCCAGCAAGGACAGCTTCTCTGGAAACACCATATATTTT. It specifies CASKDSFSGNTIYF.